What follows are 24 T cell receptor beta chains derived from one specimen sequenced in a study of CD8+ T cells in alopecia areata. Once RNA had been extracted, it was reverse transcribed into cDNA to act as the sequencing template. Sequenced by immunoSEQ multiplex PCR; TCRdb stores in-frame clones only, minus some. The sample holds fewer than 150,000 clones; 55% to 80% are singletons and the top ten take 2.5% to 3%. The sample consisted of CD4+ T cells sorted from blood. The origin of the receptors is a human donor in good health.

The J gene is TRBJ2-3, the V gene TRBV4-1; perhaps D is TRBD1 or TRBD2 (6 bases each). The CDR3 contains 14 residues. Germline V CDR1 and CDR2: MGHRA, YSYEKL. Trimming removed 8 bases at V and 3 bases at J, with 15 bases between. The CDR3 is CASARGGQTDTQYF. The CDR3 nucleotides are TGCGCCAGCGCCCGTGGGGGGCAGACAGATACGCAGTATTTT.

This sequence joins TRBV29-1 and TRBJ2-1; 7 positions match TRBD2. Germline V gene data show CDR1 as SQVTM and CDR2 as ANQGSEA. CDR3 length equals 14 residues. Trimming cost V 6 bases and J 1 base; bases outside gene matches: 6. In DNA form, the CDR3 reads TGCAGCGTGCGTCGGGGGGATTCCTACAATGAGCAGTTCTTC. This translates into CSVRRGDSYNEQFF.

This clone was recorded a few times. V gene TRBV10-2 combines with J gene TRBJ1-2; no definite D call. CDR1 and CDR2 from the germline V gene are WSHSY and SAAADI. CDR3 length: 11 amino acids. V dropped 3 bases and J dropped 2 bases, with 1 base sitting between them. The CDR3 coding sequence is TGCGCCAGCAGTGAAAACTATGGCTACACCTTC. It encodes CASSENYGYTF.

This clone was picked up a small number of times. The chain employs TRBV25-1 and TRBJ1-1, with 7 bases matching TRBD1. The CDR3 is 14 residues long. Germline loops: CDR1 MGHDK, CDR2 SYGVNS. The ends lost 1 base at V and 11 bases at J; junction bases unmatched: 10. CDR3 protein: CASSESGQPHSAFF. CDR3 in DNA: TGTGCCAGCAGTGAATCGGGACAGCCTCATAGCGCTTTCTTT.

The chain has TRBV19 and TRBJ2-5, with 10 bases matching TRBD1. Germline-derived CDR1 and CDR2 are LNHDA and SQIVND (reference sequence). J gave up 4 bases and V 7 bases, and 9 bases lay outside the gene matches. The CDR3 contains 15 residues. The CDR3 spells CASTDRDRGRETQYF. Written as DNA, the CDR3 is TGTGCCAGTACCGACCGGGACAGGGGACGAGAGACCCAGTACTTC.

V is TRBV6-5 and J is TRBJ1-6, with 10 bases matching TRBD1. V lost 8 bases to trimming and J lost 10 bases; unmatched junction nucleotides: 8. This CDR3 region has 14 residues. The germline CDR1 and CDR2 sequences are MNHEY and SVGAGI. This CDR3 is CASHRGQGYSPLHF. As DNA, the CDR3 is TGTGCCAGCCACCGGGGACAGGGGTACTCACCCCTCCACTTT.

Written as DNA, the CDR3 is TGTGCCAGTCGCCCAGGGACGGCCTATAATTCACCCCTCCACTTT. Its translation is CASRPGTAYNSPLHF. V and J are TRBV27 and TRBJ1-6; D is possibly TRBD1 (5 bases). Trimming took 9 bases from V and 2 from J, leaving 14 bases between them. This CDR3 has 15 amino acids. Germline V gives CDR1 MNHEY, CDR2 SMNVEV (reference sequence).

The V and J genes are TRBV7-3 and TRBJ2-5, with D perhaps matching TRBD1 (5 bases). Trimming left V 11 bases short and J 5 bases short, with 21 bases between. There are 14 residues in the CDR3. Germline V gives CDR1 SGHTA, CDR2 FQGTGA. CDR3 amino acids: CALLAAGKGETQYF. The CDR3 nucleotides are TGTGCCCTCCTGGCGGCAGGGAAAGGGGAGACCCAGTACTTC.

V and J are TRBV5-1 and TRBJ2-1; D ambiguous. Germline lookup yields CDR1 SGHRS and CDR2 YFSETQ. The V end lost 3 bases, the J end lost 4 bases, and 17 bases lay between the germline ends. The CDR3 is 16 amino acids. For the CDR3, the DNA is TGCGCCAGCAGCTCCAGCAGCCTAAGTAGGTACAATGAGCAGTTCTTC. This codes for CASSSSSLSRYNEQFF.

The rearrangement links TRBV23-1 to TRBJ2-7; D unresolved. TRBV23-1 is identified as an open reading frame with a role that is uncertain. The CDR3 runs 10 residues. The germline V and J ends were trimmed by 5 bases and 5 bases, with 4 bases remaining between them. CDR3 amino acids: CASSRDEQYF. For the CDR3, the DNA is TGCGCCAGCAGTAGGGACGAGCAGTACTTC.

This clone was seen a few times. The chain employs TRBV4-1 and TRBJ1-2; 8 bases align to TRBD1. CDR3 length equals 14 residues. The germline V gene has CDR1 MGHRA and CDR2 YSYEKL. The junction had 8 bases not matched to a gene; V was cut back by 4 bases and J by 7 bases. The CDR3 DNA follows: TGCGCCAGCAGCCCAACGACAGGGGATGGTGGCTACACCTTC. Translating gives CASSPTTGDGGYTF.

The chain links TRBV27 to TRBJ2-7; D possibly matches TRBD1 or TRBD2 (6 bases each). There are 14 residues in the CDR3. Germline loops: CDR1 MNHEY, CDR2 SMNVEV (reference sequence). Trimming removed 5 bases at V and 1 base at J, with 12 bases between. In DNA, the CDR3 is TGTGCCAGCAGTGAGTGGGGGGCGTCCTACGAGCAGTACTTC. Translated, it gives CASSEWGASYEQYF.

Remarks on this clone: Additional DNA sequences in this sample encode the identical CDR3. The V and J genes are TRBV2 and TRBJ2-7, with D possibly being TRBD2 (5 bases). CDR1 SNHLY and CDR2 FYNNEI come from the germline V gene. This CDR3 region has 13 residues. Trimming took off 5 bases at V and 2 bases at J, with 10 bases between the two ends. The CDR3 loop reads CASSQEAAYEQYF. The CDR3 DNA reads as TGTGCCAGCAGTCAGGAGGCAGCCTACGAGCAGTACTTC.

This clone has only a few counts. The J gene is TRBJ1-2, the V gene TRBV30; D gene unclear. The germline V and J ends were trimmed by 0 bases and 0 bases, with 2 bases remaining between them. The CDR3 sequence is 12 residues long. CDR1 and CDR2 from the germline V gene are GTSNPN and SVGIG (reference sequence). The CDR3 is CAWSVANYGYTF. CDR3 DNA: TGTGCCTGGAGTGTGGCTAACTATGGCTACACCTTC.

The sample holds a few counts of this clone. The chain recombines TRBV7-8 with TRBJ1-1; 8 bases are shared with TRBD1. Looked up from germline, CDR1 is SGHVS and CDR2 is FQNEAQ. There are 12 residues in the CDR3. J gave up 8 bases and V 4 bases, and 3 bases lay outside the gene matches. This CDR3 is CASSWRQGEAFF. CDR3 DNA: TGTGCCAGCAGCTGGAGACAGGGGGAAGCTTTCTTT.

V gene TRBV6-5 combines with J gene TRBJ1-2; D is perhaps TRBD1 (5 bases). The CDR3 length is 15 residues. The V and J ends lost 0 bases and 4 bases respectively, with 12 bases between them. Germline assignment: CDR1 MNHEY and CDR2 SVGAGI. The CDR3 region has the DNA TGTGCCAGCAGTTACTCCCCTACGGGGGGCTATGGCTACACCTTC. Residues: CASSYSPTGGYGYTF.

This clone was seen more than once but under ten times. This chain connects TRBV27 to TRBJ2-7, with D tentatively TRBD1 or TRBD2 (5 bases each). Trimming took off 3 bases at V and 2 bases at J, with 11 bases between the two ends. In germline, CDR1 is MNHEY, CDR2 SMNVEV (reference sequence). The CDR3 contains 14 residues. CDR3 amino acids: CASSLGTSAYEQYF. CDR3 DNA sequence: TGTGCCAGCAGTTTGGGGACGTCAGCCTACGAGCAGTACTTC.

The chain is built from TRBV30 and TRBJ2-7; D might be TRBD2 (6 bases). Per germline, CDR1 GTSNPN and CDR2 SVGIG (reference sequence). Trimming stripped 1 base from V and 6 bases from J, with 19 bases between. CDR3 size: 15 residues. The CDR3 DNA follows: TGTGCCTGGAGTGGGTTTGGGACTCTGGGGGGCGAGCAGTACTTC. It encodes CAWSGFGTLGGEQYF.

The chain employs TRBV7-9 and TRBJ2-4; D possibly matches TRBD1 or TRBD2 (6 bases each). There are 16 residues in the CDR3. CDR1 is SEHNR and CDR2 is FQNEAQ in the germline V gene (reference sequence). V was cut by 4 bases and J by 9 bases, with 22 bases left in between. The CDR3 nucleotides are TGTGCCAGCAGCTCCTCACCGGGACAACTGGGAGGCATTCAGTACTTC. The encoded protein is CASSSSPGQLGGIQYF.

The chain joins TRBV7-9 to TRBJ2-4, with D possibly TRBD1 on 6 matching bases. The CDR3 contains 13 residues. Germline V gene lookup returns CDR1 SEHNR and CDR2 FQNEAQ (reference sequence). V gave up 1 base and J gave up 6 bases, with 7 bases separating them. This CDR3 reads CASSLVQGNIQYF. The CDR3 bases are TGTGCCAGCAGCTTAGTACAGGGAAACATTCAGTACTTC.

This rearrangement joins TRBV30 to TRBJ1-6, with unresolved D. Germline CDR1 GTSNPN, CDR2 SVGIG (reference sequence). The germline V and J ends were trimmed by 5 bases and 6 bases, with 8 bases remaining between them. This CDR3 has 12 residues. The CDR3 bases are TGTGCCTGGGGACGGATTAATTCACCCCTCCACTTT. Translating gives CAWGRINSPLHF.

The rearrangement uses TRBV30 and TRBJ2-6, with TRBD2 identical over 9 bases. V shed 4 bases, J shed 3 bases, and the junction held 16 bases outside the gene matches. Germline V gives CDR1 GTSNPN, CDR2 SVGIG (reference sequence). This CDR3 region has 19 residues. The CDR3 region has the DNA TGTGCCTGGAATCTACCGGCCGGGACTAGCCAGGGTGGGGCCAACGTCCTGACTTTC. Its protein is CAWNLPAGTSQGGANVLTF.

J is TRBJ1-6 and V is TRBV10-3; D call uncertain. This CDR3 is built from 14 residues. The germline gives CDR1 ENHRY, CDR2 SYGVKD. V dropped 3 bases and J dropped 6 bases, with 9 bases sitting between them. CDR3 amino acids: CAISEWEVNSPLHF. The CDR3, as DNA: TGTGCCATCAGTGAATGGGAAGTTAATTCACCCCTCCACTTT.

V is TRBV29-1 and J is TRBJ2-2; D remains unclear. V was clipped by 7 bases and J by 4 bases, with 19 bases between them. Germline V gene data show CDR1 as SQVTM and CDR2 as ANQGSEA. The CDR3 runs 15 residues. The CDR3 sequence is CSAHTRKGGTGELFF. The CDR3 nucleotides are TGCAGCGCTCACACTCGAAAGGGCGGCACCGGGGAGCTGTTTTTT.